The 29 T cell receptor beta chains below come from one sample, sequenced in a study of blood T cell repertoires in COVID-19. The method was immunoSEQ multiplex PCR; TCRdb's version includes in-frame clones alone and lacks a portion of them. The sample consists of roughly 200,000 clones, approximately 90% of them appearing once. The sequenced material came from PBMCs or T cells enriched from blood (not recorded which). The receptors originated from a man younger than 35 with acute COVID-19.

The chain combines TRBV28 with TRBJ2-7; 12 bases match TRBD2. The CDR3 is made up of 17 amino acids. From germline, CDR1 is MDHEN and CDR2 SYDVKM. V shed 4 bases and J 0 bases; nucleotides not matched to a gene: 7. The CDR3 nucleotides read TGTGCCAGCAGTTCCCGGACTAGCGGGATACCCTCCTACGAGCAGTACTTC. This codes for CASSSRTSGIPSYEQYF. Looking up the rest from reference TRBV28 and TRBJ2-7 gives the full variable domain: DVKVTQSSRYLVKRTGEKVFLECVQDMDHENMFWYRQDPGLGLRLIYFSYDVKMKEKGDIPEGYSVSREKKERFSLILESASTNQTSMYLCASSSRTSGIPSYEQYFGPGTRLTVT.

The chain uses TRBV7-9 and TRBJ1-4; 7 nucleotides align to TRBD1. Trimming at V came to 5 bases and at J to 3 bases, leaving 9 bases not matched to a gene. Germline V CDR1 and CDR2: SEHNR, FQNEAQ (reference sequence). The length of the CDR3 is 16 residues. The CDR3 is CASSLPSGTANEKLFF. Written as DNA, the CDR3 is TGTGCCAGCAGCCTTCCGAGTGGGACAGCTAATGAAAAACTGTTTTTT.

This clone was recorded a few times. The chain uses TRBV27 and TRBJ2-1; 7 positions agree with TRBD2. The germline gives CDR1 MNHEY, CDR2 SMNVEV (reference sequence). The CDR3 is 11 residues long. Trimming cost V 5 bases and J 13 bases; bases outside gene matches: 5. The CDR3: CASSIGLDQFF. In DNA, the CDR3 is TGTGCCAGCAGTATTGGACTAGACCAGTTCTTC.

This clone was counted a single time. The chain uses TRBV27 and TRBJ2-1; 7 bases agree with TRBD2. The trim removed 7 bases at V and 8 bases at J, leaving 11 bases unmatched. Germline CDR1 reads MNHEY; CDR2 reads SMNVEV (reference sequence). The CDR3 consists of 14 residues. The CDR3 sequence is CASTGLAAVDEQFF. In nucleotides, the CDR3 is TGTGCCAGCACCGGGCTAGCGGCTGTCGATGAGCAGTTCTTC.

The V and J genes are TRBV6-2 or TRBV6-3 and TRBJ1-2, with 7 bases lining up with TRBD1. J gave up 3 bases and V 5 bases, and 12 bases lay outside the gene matches. The CDR3 length is 16 residues. CDR1 is MNHEY and CDR2 is SVGEGT in the germline V gene. The CDR3 nucleotides read TGTGCCAGCAGTGATGTGCTGACCACAGGGGACTATGGCTACACCTTC. This encodes CASSDVLTTGDYGYTF.

The rearrangement uses TRBV9 and TRBJ1-3; 10 bases fit TRBD1. CDR3 length: 14 amino acids. J was trimmed by 6 bases and V by 4 bases; bases with no gene match: 4. Germline values: CDR1 SGDLS, CDR2 YYNGEE. The CDR3 nucleotides are TGTGCCAGCAGCTACGGGACAGGGGTAAACACCATATATTTT. Its translation is CASSYGTGVNTIYF.

CDR3 amino acids: CAGGGQRNTEAFF. CDR3 DNA sequence: TGTGCGGGGGGGGGACAAAGGAACACTGAAGCTTTCTTT. The rearrangement joins TRBV28 to TRBJ1-1, with D perhaps TRBD1 (6 bases). Germline V CDR1 and CDR2: MDHEN, SYDVKM. The CDR3 contains 13 residues.

This sequence joins TRBV19 and TRBJ1-1; D call uncertain. The CDR3 is 13 residues long. CDR1 LNHDA and CDR2 SQIVND come from the germline V gene (reference sequence). V was trimmed by 7 bases and J by 0 bases, leaving 9 bases between them. This CDR3 is CASKLRVNTEAFF. CDR3 nucleotide sequence: TGTGCCAGTAAGTTGCGGGTGAACACTGAAGCTTTCTTT.

V is TRBV5-1 and J is TRBJ2-3; 7 positions match TRBD1. Germline-derived CDR1 and CDR2 are SGHRS and YFSETQ. The CDR3 is made up of 14 amino acids. The V segment lost 6 bases and the J segment 2 bases; nucleotides outside the gene matches: 6. The CDR3 sequence is CASKMDRYTDTQYF. The CDR3 bases are TGCGCCAGCAAAATGGACAGGTACACAGATACGCAGTATTTT.

The chain joins TRBV29-1 to TRBJ1-2; TRBD1 matches 7 bases. This CDR3 has 13 residues. The germline CDR1 and CDR2 sequences are SQVTM and ANQGSEA. J gave up 6 bases and V 6 bases, and 10 bases lay outside the gene matches. This CDR3 is CSVGGQKEHGYTF. In DNA, the CDR3 is TGCAGCGTGGGGGGACAGAAAGAGCATGGCTACACCTTC.

The J gene is TRBJ1-4, the V gene TRBV11-2, with TRBD1 matching over 9 bases. CDR3 size: 15 residues. Per the germline V gene, CDR1 is SGHAT and CDR2 is FQNNGV. Unmatched junction bases numbered 9, after V lost 6 bases and J lost 7 bases. The CDR3 is CASRATGGAGEKLFF. The CDR3 nucleotides read TGTGCCAGCAGAGCAACAGGGGGCGCAGGTGAAAAACTGTTTTTT.

This clone has just one count. The rearrangement uses TRBV2 and TRBJ2-1; possible D gene TRBD1, 5 bases. In germline, CDR1 is SNHLY, CDR2 FYNNEI. The CDR3 runs to 13 residues. The V and J ends lost 8 bases and 4 bases respectively, with 12 bases between them. The CDR3 is CASAAGIYNEQFF. CDR3 DNA: TGTGCCAGCGCGGCAGGGATATACAATGAGCAGTTCTTC.

The V call is TRBV2, the J call TRBJ1-5; TRBD1 matches 7 bases. CDR1 and CDR2 from the germline V gene are SNHLY and FYNNEI. This CDR3 region has 15 residues. With 4 bases clipped from V and 2 bases from J, the junction kept 5 bases outside the gene matches. CDR3 sequence reads: CASSATGTGNQPQHF. The CDR3, as DNA: TGTGCCAGCAGTGCGACAGGGACTGGCAATCAGCCCCAGCATTTT. Supplemented by reference TRBV2 and TRBJ1-5, the full variable domain reads EPEVTQTPSHQVTQMGQEVILRCVPISNHLYFYWYRQILGQKVEFLVSFYNNEISEKSEIFDDQFSVERPDGSNFTLKIRSTKLEDSAMYFCASSATGTGNQPQHFGDGTRLSIL.

The rearrangement links TRBV2 to TRBJ1-1; TRBD1 agrees at 8 bases. CDR1 SNHLY and CDR2 FYNNEI come from the germline V gene. Unmatched junction bases numbered 6, after V lost 6 bases and J lost 3 bases. The CDR3 runs 14 residues. CDR3 coding DNA: TGTGCCAGCAGGGAGGACAGGGCTGACACTGAAGCTTTCTTT. Encoded protein: CASREDRADTEAFF.

A few counts support this clone. The gene calls are TRBV7-2 and TRBJ1-1; a possible D gene is TRBD1 (6 bases). The CDR3 consists of 15 residues. With 5 bases removed from V and 6 bases from J, the gap between germline ends came to 19 bases. The germline gives CDR1 SGHTA, CDR2 FQGNSA. CDR3 sequence (DNA): TGTGCCAGCAGCCCCCCCACAGGGTTTATCTCTGAAGCTTTCTTT. This translates into CASSPPTGFISEAFF.

J is TRBJ2-1 and V is TRBV7-9; 10 bases are a match to TRBD1. The V segment lost 5 bases and the J segment 7 bases; nucleotides outside the gene matches: 8. Germline CDR1 and CDR2: SEHNR and FQNEAQ (reference sequence). The CDR3 consists of 15 residues. CDR3 residues: CASSPFRGQGNEQFF. CDR3 coding DNA: TGTGCCAGCAGCCCCTTCAGGGGACAGGGGAATGAGCAGTTCTTC.

This chain links TRBV18 with TRBJ1-1; the D gene is possibly TRBD1 (6 bases). Trimming pared 5 bases from V and 0 bases from J, leaving 10 bases between. The CDR3 sequence is 14 residues long. Germline V gene sequence: CDR1 KGHSH, CDR2 LQKENI. The CDR3 DNA reads TGTGCCAGCTCAGCGGACAGAATGAACACTGAAGCTTTCTTT. Protein sequence: CASSADRMNTEAFF.

This clone occurred a few times. The chain employs TRBV28 and TRBJ1-5; TRBD1 matches at 7 bases. The V gene's germline CDR1 is MDHEN and CDR2 SYDVKM. The CDR3 has 15 residues. With 6 bases clipped from V and 4 bases from J, the junction kept 9 bases outside the gene matches. The CDR3 DNA follows: TGTGCCAGCAGGCTCCAGGGGGTCGGGAATCAGCCCCAGCATTTT. This codes for CASRLQGVGNQPQHF.

This clone was counted a single time. The CDR3 nucleotides read TGTGCCTGGAGTGCCGGGACATCGGAGACCCAGTACTTC. This sequence encodes CAWSAGTSETQYF. V and J are TRBV30 and TRBJ2-5, with a possible D match to TRBD1 (6 bases). This CDR3 is built from 13 residues. Germline V gene data show CDR1 as GTSNPN and CDR2 as SVGIG (reference sequence). V lost 1 base, J lost 5 bases, and 11 bases lay in between.

This chain uses TRBV28 with TRBJ2-7; 8 nucleotides align to TRBD2. CDR3 size: 16 residues. Germline V gene lookup returns CDR1 MDHEN and CDR2 SYDVKM. The V and J ends lost 6 bases and 6 bases, in that order; junction bases with no gene match: 16. The DNA of the CDR3 is TGTGCCAGCAGCCTCTCCCCGGGACTAGGAAGATCCGAGCAGTACTTC. Translating it yields CASSLSPGLGRSEQYF. Full variable domain (missing parts from reference TRBV28 and TRBJ2-7): DVKVTQSSRYLVKRTGEKVFLECVQDMDHENMFWYRQDPGLGLRLIYFSYDVKMKEKGDIPEGYSVSREKKERFSLILESASTNQTSMYLCASSLSPGLGRSEQYFGPGTRLTVT.

V gene TRBV19 combines with J gene TRBJ2-2, with D possibly being TRBD1 (6 bases). CDR3 length: 15 amino acids. In germline, CDR1 is LNHDA, CDR2 SQIVND (reference sequence). The V end lost 2 bases, the J end lost 4 bases, and 11 bases lay between the germline ends. The CDR3 coding sequence is TGTGCCAGTAGTATATCACAGGGTAGCACCGGGGAGCTGTTTTTT. This gives the protein CASSISQGSTGELFF.

The V gene is TRBV4-3, the J gene TRBJ1-6, with a weak D call TRBD1 (5 bases). The CDR3 covers 16 residues. The V end lost 0 bases, the J end lost 7 bases, and 13 bases lay between the germline ends. Germline V CDR1 and CDR2: LGHNA, YSLEER. The DNA for the CDR3 is TGCGCCAGCAGCCAAGATCCGGCAGGGAAAAATTCACCCCTCCACTTT. Its translation: CASSQDPAGKNSPLHF.

The J gene is TRBJ2-5, the V gene TRBV9; TRBD1 might be the D (5 bases). V was cut by 2 bases and J by 1 base, with 15 bases left in between. The CDR3 has 16 amino acids. CDR1 is SGDLS and CDR2 is YYNGEE in the germline V gene. DNA for the CDR3: TGTGCCAGCAGCGTTTCACCGACCCAGGGCCAAGAGACCCAGTACTTC. It yields the protein CASSVSPTQGQETQYF.

The chain combines TRBV7-2 with TRBJ2-7; D is perhaps TRBD2 (6 bases). The V gene's germline CDR1 is SGHTA and CDR2 FQGNSA. V lost 5 bases to trimming and J lost 7 bases, with 18 bases between them. This CDR3 spans 14 amino acids. CDR3: CASSEGSGLLEQYF. CDR3 DNA: TGTGCCAGCAGCGAAGGATCGGGACTCTTGGAGCAGTACTTC. Variable domain in full (rest from reference TRBV7-2 and TRBJ2-7): GAGVSQSPSNKVTEKGKDVELRCDPISGHTALYWYRQSLGQGLEFLIYFQGNSAPDKSGLPSDRFSAERTGGSVSTLTIQRTQQEDSAVYLCASSEGSGLLEQYFGPGTRLTVT.

The chain joins TRBV6-1 to TRBJ1-4, with unresolved D. CDR1 is MNHNS and CDR2 is SASEGT in the germline V gene. The CDR3 is 16 residues long. V was clipped by 2 bases and J by 4 bases, with 14 bases between them. Here the CDR3 reads CASSERPYGDNEKLFF. DNA for the CDR3: TGTGCCAGCAGTGAACGGCCCTACGGGGATAATGAAAAACTGTTTTTT.

This clone has a handful of counts. The chain couples TRBV5-4 to TRBJ2-5; 7 bases are shared with TRBD1. Trimming removed 3 bases from V and 3 bases from J; junction bases left unmatched: 2. The V gene's germline CDR1 is SGHNT and CDR2 YYREEE (reference sequence). This CDR3 region has 13 residues. The CDR3 reads CASSSTGEETQYF. CDR3 nucleotide sequence: TGTGCCAGCAGCTCAACAGGGGAAGAGACCCAGTACTTC. Combining the CDR3 with reference TRBV5-4 and TRBJ2-5 gives the whole variable domain ETGVTQSPTHLIKTRGQQVTLRCSSQSGHNTVSWYQQALGQGPQFIFQYYREEENGRGNFPPRFSGLQFPNYSSELNVNALELDDSALYLCASSSTGEETQYFGPGTRLLVL.

Comment on this clone: In this CDR3 the conserved last residue, phenylalanine or tryptophan, is missing, so a read error is likely. The limits of the CDR3 on the DNA are not certain, so only TCRdb's listed CDR3 is given. The chain combines TRBV29-1 with TRBJ1-1; the DNA was not used to check the table's D call, TRBD1. Germline CDR1 SQVTM, CDR2 ANQGSEA. The CDR3 totals 13 residues, both ends included. The CDR3 protein is CSVDPDRAFTNTI.

The V call is TRBV29-1, the J call TRBJ1-2; the match to TRBD1 covers 10 bases. The CDR3 runs 16 residues. CDR1 is SQVTM and CDR2 is ANQGSEA in the germline V gene. The ends lost 5 bases at V and 4 bases at J; junction bases unmatched: 13. CDR3 residues: CSVSGTGDPSLYGYTF. CDR3 bases: TGCAGCGTTTCCGGGACAGGGGATCCCTCCCTCTATGGCTACACCTTC. Looking up the rest from reference TRBV29-1 and TRBJ1-2 gives the full variable domain: SAVISQKPSRDICQRGTSLTIQCQVDSQVTMMFWYRQQPGQSLTLIATANQGSEATYESGFVIDKFPISRPNLTFSTLTVSNMSPEDSSIYLCSVSGTGDPSLYGYTFGSGTRLTVV.

The V gene is TRBV19, the J gene TRBJ2-1, with 11 bases lining up with TRBD2. The V gene end was trimmed by 7 bases and the J gene end by 5 bases; junction bases not matched to a gene: 7. Looked up from germline, CDR1 is LNHDA and CDR2 is SQIVND (reference sequence). The CDR3 length is 15 residues. DNA of the CDR3: TGTGCCAGTACCAAGAGGACTAGCGGGCACAATGAGCAGTTCTTC. Residues: CASTKRTSGHNEQFF.